This is a list of T cell receptor beta chains from one sample in a study of CD8+ T cells in alopecia areata. Using immunoSEQ multiplex PCR, the repertoire was profiled, and TCRdb retains in-frame clones only, with some absent. This sample yields about 200,000 clones, of which around 62% are seen a single time; under 0.5% belongs to the top ten. Sequencing was performed on CD4+ T cells sorted from blood, taken at week 0. The receptors were gathered from a human donor with alopecia areata. Each CDR3 is given with its conserved first and last residue. A D gene is named only where the DNA matches it firmly. Size is stated for part of the rows, as once, few or many counts, or as a class when the clone is expanded.

cdr3_nt,cdr3_aa,d_call,v_call,clone_size,j_call
TGTGCCAGCAGGCCCCTGACGGGGGGCTACACCTTC,CASRPLTGGYTF,.,TRBV9,.,TRBJ1-2
TGCAGCGTTGGGACATCCTTGACAGATACGCAGTATTTT,CSVGTSLTDTQYF,.,TRBV29-1,few,TRBJ2-3
TGTGCCAGCTCACCACGGTCGGGGACTCATAATGAAAAACTGTTTTTT,CASSPRSGTHNEKLFF,.,TRBV18,few,TRBJ1-4
TGTGCCTGGACCAATGGAGTAGCCAAAAACATTCAGTACTTC,CAWTNGVAKNIQYF,.,TRBV30,.,TRBJ2-4
TGCAGCGTTGAACCGGGACAGGGATTATACACCTTC,CSVEPGQGLYTF,TRBD1,TRBV29-1,.,TRBJ1-2
TGTGCCTGGAGCCCCGGGTCCTATGGCTACACCTTC,CAWSPGSYGYTF,.,TRBV30,few,TRBJ1-2
TGTGCCAGCTCACCAGGACAAGACCGGGAGCTGTTTTTT,CASSPGQDRELFF,.,TRBV18,.,TRBJ2-2
TGTGCCAGCTCACCGGACGGGAGGGCCAGGGAGCAGTACTTC,CASSPDGRAREQYF,TRBD2,TRBV18,few,TRBJ2-7
TGTGCCAGCCAGCTTTTTCCAGATACGCAGTATTTT,CASQLFPDTQYF,.,TRBV7-2,few,TRBJ2-3
TGCAGCGTTGATTCTACAGGCTCCTACGAGCAGTACTTC,CSVDSTGSYEQYF,.,TRBV29-1,few,TRBJ2-7
TGTGCCAGCAGCTTACAGGCGTCTCGGACCGGGGAGCTGTTTTTT,CASSLQASRTGELFF,.,TRBV7-2,.,TRBJ2-2
TGTGCCTGGAGGGAGGGATGGGGGACTGAAGCTTTCTTT,CAWREGWGTEAFF,.,TRBV30,.,TRBJ1-1
TGTGCCAGCAGTGAGGACGTATACTTCTATGGCTACACCTTC,CASSEDVYFYGYTF,.,TRBV6-1,few,TRBJ1-2
TGCAGCGTTGACAGATTCCAAGAGACCCAGTACTTC,CSVDRFQETQYF,.,TRBV29-1,.,TRBJ2-5
TGTGCCAGCAGCCCGGGGACAGGGAAAAACATTCAGTACTTC,CASSPGTGKNIQYF,TRBD1,TRBV7-3,.,TRBJ2-4
TGTGCCAGCAGCCCGACTAGCGGGAGCTACCCAGATACGCAGTATTTT,CASSPTSGSYPDTQYF,TRBD2,TRBV7-3,.,TRBJ2-3
TGTGCCAGCAGCTTACTGGATACGCAGTATTTT,CASSLLDTQYF,.,TRBV11-2,medium-sized,TRBJ2-3
TGCAGCGTTGGAGCCCATTCGACAGGGTCGAATGGCTACACCTTC,CSVGAHSTGSNGYTF,TRBD1,TRBV29-1,.,TRBJ1-2
TGTGCTGGGACTAGCGGGAAAGTTGAGCAGTTCTTC,CAGTSGKVEQFF,TRBD2,TRBV30,.,TRBJ2-1
TGTGCCTGGAGTGTACTTCTCGAAGGTGGGGGCTACACCTTC,CAWSVLLEGGGYTF,.,TRBV30,few,TRBJ1-2
TGTGCCAGCAGCTTAGGGCAGGGGGCGGCCACCGGGGAGCTGTTTTTT,CASSLGQGAATGELFF,TRBD1,TRBV11-2,few,TRBJ2-2
TGTGCCAGCAGCACCGGGACTAGCGGCACCGGGGAGCTGTTTTTT,CASSTGTSGTGELFF,TRBD2,TRBV6-6,.,TRBJ2-2
TGTGCCATCAGTGAGTCGGGGACAGGGGCCTACGAGCAGTACTTC,CAISESGTGAYEQYF,TRBD1,TRBV10-3,once,TRBJ2-7
TGCAGCGTTGAATCGGGACAGGGAGGGCTCTATGGCTACACCTTC,CSVESGQGGLYGYTF,TRBD1,TRBV29-1,few,TRBJ1-2
TGTGCCAGCAGCTTATCGGCCGGCGAGCCCCAGCATTTT,CASSLSAGEPQHF,.,TRBV7-3,.,TRBJ1-5
TGTGCCAGCAGTTTACGCAGGGACAGCTCCGTCAGGGAGCAGTTCTTC,CASSLRRDSSVREQFF,TRBD1,TRBV27,.,TRBJ2-1
TGTGCCAGCAGTGAGGAACAGGGAACGACCTATGGCTACACCTTC,CASSEEQGTTYGYTF,.,TRBV2,.,TRBJ1-2
TGCGCCAGCAGCTTGCAGGATCCGCACACTGAAGCTTTCTTT,CASSLQDPHTEAFF,.,TRBV5-1,.,TRBJ1-1
TGTGCCAGCAGCGGATCAATGAACACTGAAGCTTTCTTT,CASSGSMNTEAFF,.,TRBV11-2,few,TRBJ1-1
TGTGCCTGGAGTGGTCAGTACACTGAAGCTTTCTTT,CAWSGQYTEAFF,.,TRBV30,.,TRBJ1-1
TGTGCCAGCAGTACCTGGACAGCGAACACTGAAGCTTTCTTT,CASSTWTANTEAFF,.,TRBV25-1,few,TRBJ1-1
TGTGCCAGCAGCTTAGATCTGGCATATAGTCCCTACGAGCAGTACTTC,CASSLDLAYSPYEQYF,.,TRBV11-2,.,TRBJ2-7
TGTGCCAGTACCTCAGATGGGACAGTAAAAGCTTTCTTT,CASTSDGTVKAFF,TRBD1,TRBV19,.,TRBJ1-1
TGTGCCAGCAGCCAGAACGCGAGGGATGAGCAGTTCTTC,CASSQNARDEQFF,.,TRBV7-3,few,TRBJ2-1
TGTGCCAGCAGCGCGACAGCGCGACCCCTCCACTTT,CASSATARPLHF,.,TRBV6-5,.,TRBJ1-6
TGTGCCAGCAGCTTGAGATGGGAGTATGGCTACACCTTC,CASSLRWEYGYTF,.,TRBV5-5,few,TRBJ1-2
TGCAGCGTTGAGAAAGGGGCTAGCGGCTCCTACAATGAGCAGTTCTTC,CSVEKGASGSYNEQFF,TRBD2,TRBV29-1,.,TRBJ2-1
TGTGCCAGCAGCCAAGGGACAGACAATCAGCCCCAGCATTTT,CASSQGTDNQPQHF,.,TRBV4-2,few,TRBJ1-5
TGTGCCACCAGCAGAGGTTCCGGGACACTTTACCAAGAGACCCAGTACTTC,CATSRGSGTLYQETQYF,.,TRBV15,.,TRBJ2-5
TGTGCCAGTTGGTCCGGGACAGGGGGAACCTATGGCTACACCTTC,CASWSGTGGTYGYTF,TRBD1,TRBV25-1,.,TRBJ1-2
TGCAGCGTTGCTACTGTGGGGGGCTCGGCTGGGGCCAACGTCCTGACTTTC,CSVATVGGSAGANVLTF,.,TRBV29-1,few,TRBJ2-6
TGCGCCAGCAGCTTGGTTTGGGGGGCCTACGAGCAGTACTTC,CASSLVWGAYEQYF,.,TRBV5-1,.,TRBJ2-7
TGTGCCTGGAGCGAGGGGACAGTCTCTGGAAACACCATATATTTT,CAWSEGTVSGNTIYF,TRBD1,TRBV30,.,TRBJ1-3
TGCAGCGTTGATGGAGGGGCCCGAGGGGCGAACACTGAAGCTTTCTTT,CSVDGGARGANTEAFF,.,TRBV29-1,few,TRBJ1-1
TGTGCCAGCAGTTCCCTCTATGGCTACACCTTC,CASSSLYGYTF,.,TRBV6-5,.,TRBJ1-2
TGTGCCTGGAGAAGGTTAGCGGTAACTCAAGAGACCCAGTACTTC,CAWRRLAVTQETQYF,.,TRBV30,.,TRBJ2-5
TGCGCCAGCAGCCAAGTCTGGGGGGACGCGAACACCGGGGAGCTGTTTTTT,CASSQVWGDANTGELFF,.,TRBV4-1,many,TRBJ2-2
TGTGCCATCAGGACGTCGACCAGGCCAGAGGAGACCCAGTACTTC,CAIRTSTRPEETQYF,.,TRBV10-3,.,TRBJ2-5
TGCAGCGTTGAGTCTTCGGACAGTAATTCACCCCTCCACTTT,CSVESSDSNSPLHF,.,TRBV29-1,.,TRBJ1-6
TGTGCCAGCATCACACAGGGACTATACGAGCAGTACTTC,CASITQGLYEQYF,.,TRBV2,.,TRBJ2-7
TGTGCCAGCAGCCCACGGACAGGGAACACTGAAGCTTTCTTT,CASSPRTGNTEAFF,TRBD1,TRBV14,few,TRBJ1-1
TGCGCCAGCAGCTTGGAAGTGTCGAACACTGAAGCTTTCTTT,CASSLEVSNTEAFF,.,TRBV5-1,.,TRBJ1-1
TGCAGTGCTAGAGTACGAGGCTACACCTTC,CSARVRGYTF,.,TRBV20-1,few,TRBJ1-2
TGTGCCTGGAGTGTACCAGGGCGTAGGGAGCAGTACTTC,CAWSVPGRREQYF,.,TRBV30,.,TRBJ2-7
TGTGCCAGCAGCGTTAGCGGGAGGGCCTTCTACAATGAGCAGTTCTTC,CASSVSGRAFYNEQFF,TRBD2,TRBV9,.,TRBJ2-1
TGTGCCAGCAACGATCGCGAGCCGACACACTACGAGCAGTACTTC,CASNDREPTHYEQYF,.,TRBV6-6,few,TRBJ2-7
TGTGCCAGCAGCACCGGGACAGGAGGCAGGAAACTGTTTTTT,CASSTGTGGRKLFF,TRBD1,TRBV7-6,.,TRBJ1-4
TGTGCTAGTGGTTTGGGACTAGCGGGTCCCAATGAGCAGTTCTTC,CASGLGLAGPNEQFF,TRBD2,TRBV12-5,few,TRBJ2-1